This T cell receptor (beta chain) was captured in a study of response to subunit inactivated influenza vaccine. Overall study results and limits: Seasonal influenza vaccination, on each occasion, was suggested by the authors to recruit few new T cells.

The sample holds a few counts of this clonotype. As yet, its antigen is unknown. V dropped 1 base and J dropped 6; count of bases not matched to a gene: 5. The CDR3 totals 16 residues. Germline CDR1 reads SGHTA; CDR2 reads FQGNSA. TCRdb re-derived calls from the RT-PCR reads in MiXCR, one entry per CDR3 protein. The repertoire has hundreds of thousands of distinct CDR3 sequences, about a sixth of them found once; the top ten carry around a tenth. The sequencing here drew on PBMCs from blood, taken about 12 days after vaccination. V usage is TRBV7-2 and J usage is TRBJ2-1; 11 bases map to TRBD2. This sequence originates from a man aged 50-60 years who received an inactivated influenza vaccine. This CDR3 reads CASSLGGSGRANEQFF. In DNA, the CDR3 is TGTGCCAGCAGCTTAGGGGGTAGCGGGAGGGCCAATGAGCAGTTCTTC.